The 28 T cell receptor beta chains given below trace back to one sample, sequenced in a study of blood T cell repertoires in COVID-19. Sequencing used immunoSEQ multiplex PCR; TCRdb keeps in-frame clones, though not all of them. The profile shows more than 85,000 clones, around 75% of them singletons. Input material: peripheral blood. The origin of the receptors is a woman between 50 and 59 years old with acute or convalescent COVID-19.

The sample holds one count of this clone. The rearrangement links TRBV6-5 to TRBJ2-7; D remains ambiguous. Germline V gives CDR1 MNHEY, CDR2 SVGAGI. V was clipped by 0 bases and J by 3 bases, with 6 bases between them. The CDR3 extends over 13 amino acids. The CDR3 sequence is CASSYSVSYEQYF. The CDR3 nucleotides are TGTGCCAGCAGTTACTCGGTGAGCTACGAGCAGTACTTC.

The gene calls are TRBV10-3 and TRBJ1-2, with 7 positions matching TRBD1. The germline V gene encodes CDR1 ENHRY and CDR2 SYGVKD. J was trimmed by 7 bases and V by 11 bases; bases with no gene match: 13. The CDR3 spans 13 residues. CDR3 coding DNA: TGTGCCGTCTTGGGGGACAGAAGTCGTGGCTACACCTTC. Amino acids: CAVLGDRSRGYTF.

V is TRBV9 and J is TRBJ1-3, with TRBD1 matching 8 bases. Germline-derived CDR1 and CDR2 are SGDLS and YYNGEE. The CDR3 has 16 amino acids. V gave up 0 bases and J gave up 1 base; unmatched junction bases: 3. In nucleotides, the CDR3 is TGTGCCAGCAGCGTAGACAGGGGGTTGTCTGGAAACACCATATATTTT. Its protein product is CASSVDRGLSGNTIYF.

This clone has just one count. The chain carries TRBV5-1 and TRBJ1-5; possible D gene TRBD1, 6 bases. The germline V and J ends were trimmed by 5 bases and 9 bases, with 18 bases remaining between them. Germline CDR1 reads SGHRS; CDR2 reads YFSETQ. CDR3 length: 14 residues. CDR3 region: CASSRESGTRPQHF. The CDR3 bases are TGCGCCAGCAGTCGTGAGTCTGGGACAAGGCCCCAGCATTTT.

This clone was seen a handful of times. This chain's CDR3 is CASSFFGGNQPQHF. The DNA of the CDR3 is TGTGCCAGCAGTTTCTTTGGGGGGAATCAGCCCCAGCATTTT. The chain has TRBV27 and TRBJ1-5, with D perhaps matching TRBD1 (5 bases). CDR3 length: 14 amino acids. The germline V and J ends were trimmed by 3 bases and 4 bases, with 10 bases remaining between them. In germline, CDR1 is MNHEY, CDR2 SMNVEV (reference sequence).

This clone has a handful of counts. The chain couples TRBV18 to TRBJ1-5, with a weak D call TRBD1 (6 bases). Germline CDR1 KGHSH, CDR2 LQKENI. The CDR3 has 18 residues. Trimming left V 3 bases short and J 0 bases short, with 18 bases between. The CDR3 protein is CASSPRGGGAYSNQPQHF. DNA of the CDR3: TGTGCCAGCTCACCCCGCGGCGGGGGGGCTTATAGCAATCAGCCCCAGCATTTT.

This clone came up once. The chain links TRBV10-3 to TRBJ2-1; 10 nucleotides agree with TRBD2. CDR3 size: 15 residues. Germline CDR1 reads ENHRY; CDR2 reads SYGVKD. V shed 2 bases, J shed 7 bases, and the junction held 5 bases outside the gene matches. This CDR3 reads CAISEAPAGGNEQFF. The DNA for the CDR3 is TGTGCCATCAGTGAGGCCCCAGCGGGGGGGAATGAGCAGTTCTTC.

In this sample, this clone turned up a few times. V gene TRBV2 combines with J gene TRBJ2-5, with D perhaps matching TRBD1 (6 bases). Trimming shortened V by 7 bases and J by 5 bases, and 17 bases separated the two germline ends. This CDR3 contains 14 residues. Germline V CDR1 and CDR2: SNHLY, FYNNEI. The CDR3 region is CASNLQGVGETQYF. Here the CDR3 DNA reads TGTGCCAGCAATCTACAGGGCGTCGGTGAGACCCAGTACTTC.

The CDR3 DNA is TGCGCCAGCAGCCAAGAAAGTAGCTATAATTCACCCCTCCACTTT. Translated: CASSQESSYNSPLHF. The genes are TRBV4-3 and TRBJ1-6, with D hard to call. Germline V gene lookup returns CDR1 LGHNA and CDR2 YSLEER. The ends were cut back, 0 bases at V and 3 bases at J, with 6 bases in the middle. This CDR3 has 15 residues.

This clone was observed a handful of times. The chain combines TRBV9 with TRBJ2-7; no reliable D call. Between the trimmed V and J ends, which lost 0 bases and 0 bases, there was a span of 7 bases. Germline V gene sequence: CDR1 SGDLS, CDR2 YYNGEE. The CDR3 runs to 14 residues. CDR3 coding DNA: TGTGCCAGCAGCGTAGTAGCTTCCTCCTACGAGCAGTACTTC. Its translation is CASSVVASSYEQYF.

This chain links TRBV7-9 with TRBJ1-1; 12 bases are shared with TRBD1. This CDR3 comprises 17 residues. With 2 bases clipped from V and 4 bases from J, the junction kept 8 bases outside the gene matches. From germline, CDR1 is SEHNR and CDR2 FQNEAQ (reference sequence). The CDR3 DNA sequence: TGTGCCAGCAGCTTACCGGGACAGGGGGCGAGGGTCACTGAAGCTTTCTTT. Amino acid sequence: CASSLPGQGARVTEAFF.

The genes are TRBV6-2 or TRBV6-3 and TRBJ1-2; D is unclear. The CDR3 is 14 residues long. V was trimmed by 0 bases and J by 5 bases, leaving 10 bases between them. CDR1 MNHEY and CDR2 SVGEGT come from the germline V gene. CDR3 DNA sequence: TGTGCCAGCAGTTACTCGACTACGGGTTATGGCTACACCTTC. Translation gives CASSYSTTGYGYTF.

This clone has a handful of counts. The V and J genes are TRBV7-8 and TRBJ1-2; TRBD1 is a possible D gene (6 bases). CDR1 and CDR2 (germline): SGHVS, FQNEAQ. V lost 11 bases and J lost 0, with 16 bases in between. The CDR3 is 14 amino acids. CDR3 in DNA: TGTGCCTTACTGGCGGACAGTACTAACTATGGCTACACCTTC. Its protein product is CALLADSTNYGYTF.

The DNA for the CDR3 is TGTGCCAGCAGCCTGGGACGGAGAGGCTACACCTTC. This encodes CASSLGRRGYTF. This chain links TRBV5-6 with TRBJ1-2; maybe TRBD1 (5 bases). V gave up 4 bases and J gave up 8 bases, with 12 bases separating them. The germline CDR1 and CDR2 sequences are SGHDT and YYEEEE. CDR3 size: 12 residues.

V gene TRBV19 combines with J gene TRBJ2-3; TRBD2 aligns across 8 bases. After removal of 0 bases from V and 4 bases from J, the junction contained 9 bases not matched to a gene. Germline values: CDR1 LNHDA, CDR2 SQIVND (reference sequence). This CDR3 region has 17 residues. The CDR3 coding sequence is TGTGCCAGTAGTATAGAAGGGACTAGGAAGGTCCCAGATACGCAGTATTTT. It encodes CASSIEGTRKVPDTQYF.

The chain carries TRBV13 and TRBJ2-7; 7 nucleotides align to TRBD2. J lost 1 base, V lost 5 bases, and 2 bases had no gene match. Germline CDR1 and CDR2: PRHDT and FYEKMQ (reference sequence). CDR3 length: 13 residues. CDR3 nucleotides: TGTGCCAGCAGCCCGGGGGGATCCTACGAGCAGTACTTC. Its protein product is CASSPGGSYEQYF. The variable domain in full, with the rest retrieved from reference TRBV13 and TRBJ2-7, is AAGVIQSPRHLIKEKRETATLKCYPIPRHDTVYWYQQGPGQDPQFLISFYEKMQSDKGSIPDRFSAQQFSDYHSELNMSSLELGDSALYFCASSPGGSYEQYFGPGTRLTVT.

This rearrangement joins TRBV28 to TRBJ2-1, with D possibly being TRBD1 (6 bases). Germline V gene data show CDR1 as MDHEN and CDR2 as SYDVKM. The CDR3 has 18 residues. V lost 2 bases to trimming and J lost 2 bases, with 19 bases between them. The CDR3 loop reads CASSLIPWGRGTYNEQFF. The CDR3 nucleotides read TGTGCCAGCAGTTTAATCCCTTGGGGCAGGGGCACCTACAATGAGCAGTTCTTC.

V and J are TRBV9 and TRBJ2-2, with no clear D. Deletions cut 3 bases from V and 0 bases from J, with 6 bases between. This CDR3 spans 14 amino acids. The germline V gene has CDR1 SGDLS and CDR2 YYNGEE. DNA for the CDR3: TGTGCCAGCAGCGCCAGAACGAACACCGGGGAGCTGTTTTTT. This gives the protein CASSARTNTGELFF.

The sample holds one count of this clone. The rearrangement links TRBV9 to TRBJ2-7; D may be TRBD1 (6 bases). The germline gives CDR1 SGDLS, CDR2 YYNGEE. Trimming took off 0 bases at V and 0 bases at J, with 10 bases between the two ends. The CDR3 spans 15 residues. In DNA form, the CDR3 reads TGTGCCAGCAGCGTAGGTAGGGACAACTCCTACGAGCAGTACTTC. Encoded protein: CASSVGRDNSYEQYF.

The chain links TRBV18 to TRBJ1-6; no reliable D call. The CDR3 sequence is 17 residues long. The V gene lost 3 bases and the J gene lost 1 base, with 13 bases spanning the gap. CDR1 is KGHSH and CDR2 is LQKENI in the germline V gene. The CDR3 coding sequence is TGTGCCAGCTCACCGCAGAGGAAGGCTTCCTATAATTCACCCCTCCACTTT. Translating it yields CASSPQRKASYNSPLHF. The full variable domain, rest sourced from reference TRBV18 and TRBJ1-6, is NAGVMQNPRHLVRRRGQEARLRCSPMKGHSHVYWYRQLPEEGLKFMVYLQKENIIDESGMPKERFSAEFPKEGPSILRIQQVVRGDSAAYFCASSPQRKASYNSPLHFGNGTRLTVT.

The CDR3 region is CASSSHNQPQHF. CDR3 sequence (DNA): TGTGCCAGCAGTTCCCATAATCAGCCCCAGCATTTT. The rearrangement uses TRBV6-5 and TRBJ1-5; D unclear. Germline loops: CDR1 MNHEY, CDR2 SVGAGI. The CDR3 loop spans 12 amino acids. V shed 4 bases and J shed 4 bases, with 5 bases lying between them.

In this sample, this clone turned up once. The chain carries TRBV3-1 (or the pseudogene TRBV3-2) and TRBJ2-2, with a weak D call TRBD2 (5 bases). In germline, CDR1 is LGHDT, CDR2 YNNKEL (reference sequence). Trimming removed 4 bases from V and 5 bases from J, with 11 bases in between. The CDR3 has 14 residues. CDR3 region: CASSPFRGTGELFF. The CDR3 DNA reads TGTGCCAGCAGCCCCTTCCGAGGGACCGGGGAGCTGTTTTTT.

The chain combines TRBV2 with TRBJ2-7, with TRBD2 identical over 8 bases. Germline CDR1 reads SNHLY; CDR2 reads FYNNEI. The CDR3 length is 15 residues. The ends lost 5 bases at V and 7 bases at J; junction bases unmatched: 13. The CDR3 spells CASSPSWRGAGEQYF. The CDR3 coding sequence is TGTGCCAGCAGTCCGAGTTGGCGGGGGGCGGGGGAGCAGTACTTC.

This sequence joins TRBV28 and TRBJ2-7; 8 bases are a match to TRBD1. CDR3 length: 14 residues. Germline V gene lookup returns CDR1 MDHEN and CDR2 SYDVKM. V shed 6 bases and J 0 bases; nucleotides not matched to a gene: 4. Here the CDR3 DNA reads TGTGCCAGCAGGGGGGGACAGGTCTCCTACGAGCAGTACTTC. Its translation is CASRGGQVSYEQYF.

This clone has just one count. The chain carries TRBV28 and TRBJ1-5; TRBD1 agrees at 8 bases. This CDR3 region has 16 residues. The germline CDR1 and CDR2 sequences are MDHEN and SYDVKM. V lost 6 bases, J lost 7 bases, and 14 bases stayed unmatched. The CDR3 is CASSSNQGAFLQPQHF. The CDR3 DNA sequence: TGTGCCAGCAGCTCTAATCAGGGGGCATTCCTCCAGCCCCAGCATTTT.

This chain uses TRBV6-5 with TRBJ2-7, with D maybe TRBD2 (7 bases). Germline V CDR1 and CDR2: MNHEY, SVGAGI. V lost 1 base to trimming and J lost 5 bases, with 15 bases between them. The CDR3 runs to 15 residues. The CDR3 protein is CASSYYQGGGDEQYF. The CDR3, as DNA: TGTGCCAGCAGTTACTACCAGGGAGGGGGGGACGAGCAGTACTTC.

This clone was detected once. V is TRBV2 and J is TRBJ2-3; perhaps TRBD1 as D (5 bases). This CDR3 has 13 residues. In germline, CDR1 is SNHLY, CDR2 FYNNEI. The V and J ends lost 3 bases and 2 bases respectively, with 6 bases between them. In DNA, the CDR3 is TGTGCCAGCAGTGACAGGGCCACAGATACGCAGTATTTT. Its protein is CASSDRATDTQYF.

The rearrangement links TRBV9 to TRBJ1-4; 8 bases line up with TRBD1. Germline V gene lookup returns CDR1 SGDLS and CDR2 YYNGEE. V trimming: 3 bases; J trimming: 7 bases; junction bases outside the gene matches: 14. This CDR3 is built from 17 residues. CDR3 region: CASSASMSGGGGEKLFF. The CDR3 coding sequence is TGTGCCAGCAGCGCATCTATGTCAGGGGGCGGCGGTGAAAAACTGTTTTTT.